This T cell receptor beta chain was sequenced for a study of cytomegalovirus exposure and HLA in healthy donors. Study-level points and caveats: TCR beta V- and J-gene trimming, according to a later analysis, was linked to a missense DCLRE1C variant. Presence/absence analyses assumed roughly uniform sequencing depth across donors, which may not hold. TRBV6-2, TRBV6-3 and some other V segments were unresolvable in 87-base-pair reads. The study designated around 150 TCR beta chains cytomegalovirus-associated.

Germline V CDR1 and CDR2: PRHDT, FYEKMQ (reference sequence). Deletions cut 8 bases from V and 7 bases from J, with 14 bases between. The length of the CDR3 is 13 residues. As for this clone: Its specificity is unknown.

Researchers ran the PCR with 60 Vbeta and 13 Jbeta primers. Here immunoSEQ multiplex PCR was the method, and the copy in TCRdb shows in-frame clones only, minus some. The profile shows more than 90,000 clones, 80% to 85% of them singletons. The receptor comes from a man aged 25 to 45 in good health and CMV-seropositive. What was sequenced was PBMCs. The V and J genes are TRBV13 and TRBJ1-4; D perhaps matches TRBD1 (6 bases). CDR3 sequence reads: CASSQGFGEKLFF. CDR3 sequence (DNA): TGTGCCAGCTCCCAGGGGTTTGGTGAAAAACTGTTTTTT.